A single sample gave rise to the 23 T cell receptor beta chains below, sequenced in a study of T cells in Graves' hyperthyroidism and ophthalmopathy. TCR beta CDR3 sequences were amplified from RNA transcripts. The study used the HTBI primer set for a first-round RT-PCR of the TCR CDR3. One entry per CDR3 protein results from TCRdb running MiXCR on the multiplex PCR reads. The data contain 600,000 to 700,000 distinct CDR3 sequences, over 40% of them singletons. Sequencing input: peripheral blood or thyroid tissue (not recorded which). Every receptor here comes from an adult man with Graves' disease, either hyperthyroidism or ophthalmopathy (not recorded which).

A remark on this clonotype: No conserved phenylalanine or tryptophan ends this CDR3, so it is likely a read error. The DNA is left out, because the CDR3 cannot be placed on it with certainty; the CDR3 is given as TCRdb lists it. V and J are TRBV7-2 and TRBJ2-5; the table's D call of TRBD1 was not tested on the DNA. Looked up from germline, CDR1 is SGHTA and CDR2 is FQGNSA. From its first to its last residue, the CDR3 has 12 amino acids. CDR3 protein: CASSPPQSKGEY.

The chain joins TRBV7-2 to TRBJ1-2, with TRBD1 matching over 8 bases. CDR3 size: 13 residues. The junction had 6 bases not matched to a gene; V was cut back by 5 bases and J by 7 bases. Germline V gene sequence: CDR1 SGHTA, CDR2 FQGNSA. The DNA of the CDR3 is TGTGCCAGCAGCAGAACTGACAGGGGTGGCTACACCTTC. Its protein is CASSRTDRGGYTF.

V is TRBV7-6 and J is TRBJ2-5, with 7 bases lining up with TRBD2. CDR3 length equals 17 residues. V dropped 1 base and J dropped 5; count of bases not matched to a gene: 13. Germline CDR1 is SGHVS and CDR2 is FNYEAQ. In DNA form, the CDR3 reads TGTGCCAGCAGCTTAGGTCACAGATCGGGAGGTGGGGAGACCCAGTACTTC. This translates into CASSLGHRSGGGETQYF.

Worth noting for this clonotype: This may be a read error: a much more frequent sequence differs by one nucleotide. A read error is likely, as this CDR3 ends without the conserved phenylalanine or tryptophan. V and J are TRBV7-8 and TRBJ2-2; no clear D gene. The CDR3 has 14 amino acids. Per germline, CDR1 SGHVS and CDR2 FQNEAQ. V was clipped by 1 base and J by 4 bases, with 7 bases between them. The CDR3 DNA reads as TGTGCCAGCAGCTTAGAGGCAGTCACCGGGGAGCTGTTTTTA. Its translation is CASSLEAVTGELFL.

This clonotype was observed at least ten times. The rearrangement uses TRBV7-2 and TRBJ1-2; D ambiguous. V was trimmed by 3 bases and J by 3 bases, leaving 11 bases between them. Germline lookup yields CDR1 SGHTA and CDR2 FQGNSA. The CDR3 sequence is 14 residues long. CDR3 nucleotide sequence: TGTGCCAGCAGCTTGGCCTACTCCTACTATGGCTACACCTTC. Its protein is CASSLAYSYYGYTF.

Only a few counts were recorded for this clonotype. The chain is built from TRBV9 and TRBJ1-3, with 7 positions matching TRBD1. The length of the CDR3 is 16 residues. Germline V gene lookup returns CDR1 SGDLS and CDR2 YYNGEE. V gave up 2 bases and J gave up 0 bases; unmatched junction bases: 5. CDR3 bases: TGTGCCAGCAGCGTTTCCGGGACAGACTCTGGAAACACCATATATTTT. Translated, it gives CASSVSGTDSGNTIYF.

This clonotype was found a few times. V gene TRBV19 combines with J gene TRBJ2-5; 8 bases agree with TRBD1. Germline V gene data show CDR1 as LNHDA and CDR2 as SQIVND (reference sequence). The CDR3 loop spans 14 amino acids. After removal of 3 bases from V and 4 bases from J, the junction contained 4 bases not matched to a gene. The CDR3 DNA reads as TGTGCCAGTAGTATCCCAGGGGGCGGAGAGACCCAGTACTTC. It yields the protein CASSIPGGGETQYF.

The gene calls are TRBV29-1 and TRBJ1-4; D possibly corresponds to TRBD1 (5 bases). The CDR3 consists of 13 residues. V was shortened by 6 bases and J by 10 bases, with 18 bases between the two germline ends. Germline V gives CDR1 SQVTM, CDR2 ANQGSEA. The CDR3 region is CSVEDMSSGKLFF. The CDR3 coding sequence is TGCAGCGTGGAGGACATGAGCTCTGGAAAACTGTTTTTT. Based on the CDR3 plus reference TRBV29-1 and TRBJ1-4, the full variable domain is SAVISQKPSRDICQRGTSLTIQCQVDSQVTMMFWYRQQPGQSLTLIATANQGSEATYESGFVIDKFPISRPNLTFSTLTVSNMSPEDSSIYLCSVEDMSSGKLFFGSGTQLSVL.

A word on this clonotype: A much larger clone differs by one base, so this may be a read error. V gene TRBV10-3 combines with J gene TRBJ1-1; D is possibly TRBD1 (6 bases). V gave up 0 bases and J gave up 4 bases, with 15 bases separating them. Germline-derived CDR1 and CDR2 are ENHRY and SYGVKD. The CDR3 has 16 residues. The CDR3 reads CAISESGGRPTTEAFF. In DNA form, the CDR3 reads TGTGCCATCAGTGAGTCCGGGGGGCGCCCCACCACTGAAGCTTTCTTT.

In its sample, this clonotype was seen a few times. V and J are TRBV20-1 and TRBJ2-5; tentatively, D is TRBD1 (5 bases). Germline V lookup: CDR1 DFQATT, CDR2 SNEGSKA (reference sequence). The CDR3 length is 15 residues. Trimming cost V 1 base and J 5 bases, with 17 bases left between them. CDR3 loop: CSARVPGPGMETQYF. CDR3 bases: TGCAGTGCTAGAGTCCCCGGACCAGGGATGGAGACCCAGTACTTC.

In regard to this clonotype: Because the CDR3 is missing its conserved closing phenylalanine or tryptophan, this is likely a read error. The genes are TRBV9 and TRBJ2-7; possibly TRBD2 for D (6 bases). CDR1 and CDR2 (germline): SGDLS, YYNGEE. V was shortened by 0 bases and J by 4 bases, with 11 bases between the two germline ends. This CDR3 has 14 amino acids. For the CDR3, the DNA is TGTGCCAGCAGCGTAGAAGGGACTGGTTACGAGCAGTACTCC. Its protein is CASSVEGTGYEQYS.

The CDR3 protein is CASSESTTGKGNQPQHF. The CDR3 region has the DNA TGTGCCAGCAGTGAGTCGACCACAGGGAAGGGGAATCAGCCCCAGCATTTT. The chain couples TRBV2 to TRBJ1-5, with D possibly being TRBD1 (6 bases). With 3 bases removed from V and 4 bases from J, the gap between germline ends came to 19 bases. Per the germline V gene, CDR1 is SNHLY and CDR2 is FYNNEI. This CDR3 has 17 residues.

The chain is built from TRBV25-1 and TRBJ2-5; 7 bases map to TRBD2. The CDR3 runs 14 residues. The J segment lost 1 base and the V segment lost 11 bases, leaving 10 bases of the junction unmatched. Germline V lookup: CDR1 MGHDK, CDR2 SYGVNS. Written as DNA, the CDR3 is TGTGCCTGGAGTCTGACTAGCCCCCAAGAGACCCAGTACTTC. Its translation is CAWSLTSPQETQYF.

This sequence joins TRBV10-3 and TRBJ2-7; 9 bases match TRBD1. The V segment lost 7 bases and the J segment 5 bases; nucleotides outside the gene matches: 9. CDR3 size: 14 residues. Looked up from germline, CDR1 is ENHRY and CDR2 is SYGVKD. Here the CDR3 DNA reads TGTGCCATCACACAGCAGACAGGGGGGCACGAGCAGTACTTC. Residues: CAITQQTGGHEQYF.

This clonotype occurred many times. The CDR3 DNA reads TGCAGTGCTAGAGGCCAGTTTAATGAAAAACTGTTTTTT. Translating gives CSARGQFNEKLFF. This sequence joins TRBV20-1 and TRBJ1-4, with D unclear. CDR3 length: 13 amino acids. V dropped 1 base and J dropped 4 bases, with 7 bases sitting between them. Per germline, CDR1 DFQATT and CDR2 SNEGSKA (reference sequence).

This clonotype occurred a few times. J is TRBJ1-1 and V is TRBV7-8; weak D call: TRBD1 (6 bases). Trimming pared 5 bases from V and 3 bases from J, leaving 19 bases between. CDR1 is SGHVS and CDR2 is FQNEAQ in the germline V gene. This CDR3 has 16 residues. CDR3 bases: TGTGCCAGCAGCCCGAAGCTCGGGGGGCAGGACACTGAAGCTTTCTTT. As protein: CASSPKLGGQDTEAFF.

J is TRBJ2-7 and V is TRBV2; the D gene is possibly TRBD2 (6 bases). This CDR3 is built from 13 residues. V lost 11 bases to trimming and J lost 6 bases, with 20 bases between them. CDR1 and CDR2 from the germline V gene are SNHLY and FYNNEI. CDR3 sequence reads: CAVDLPGVGEQYF. Here the CDR3 DNA reads TGTGCCGTCGACCTCCCGGGAGTCGGCGAGCAGTACTTC. Using reference TRBV2 and TRBJ2-7 for the parts outside the CDR3, the full variable domain is EPEVTQTPSHQVTQMGQEVILRCVPISNHLYFYWYRQILGQKVEFLVSFYNNEISEKSEIFDDQFSVERPDGSNFTLKIRSTKLEDSAMYFCAVDLPGVGEQYFGPGTRLTVT.

Many counts were recorded for this clonotype. The V gene is TRBV7-9, the J gene TRBJ1-1; D call uncertain. V lost 0 bases and J 10 bases, leaving 9 bases between the germline ends. The CDR3 is 12 residues long. CDR1 and CDR2 from the germline V gene are SEHNR and FQNEAQ (reference sequence). CDR3 in DNA: TGTGCCAGCAGCTTAGCCTGGGATGGAGCTTTCTTT. It yields the protein CASSLAWDGAFF.

This clonotype was seen repeatedly, ten times or more. The V and J genes are TRBV7-3 and TRBJ1-3; the D gene is possibly TRBD1 (6 bases). This CDR3 contains 14 residues. The germline CDR1 and CDR2 sequences are SGHTA and FQGTGA. Trimming took 2 bases from V and 8 from J, leaving 13 bases between them. The CDR3 loop reads CASSLDRDTDTIYF. In nucleotides, the CDR3 is TGTGCCAGCAGCTTAGACCGGGACACCGACACCATATATTTT. Together with reference TRBV7-3 and TRBJ1-3, the CDR3 gives the full variable domain: GAGVSQTPSNKVTEKGKYVELRCDPISGHTALYWYRQSLGQGPEFLIYFQGTGAADDSGLPNDRFFAVRPEGSVSTLKIQRTERGDSAVYLCASSLDRDTDTIYFGEGSWLTVV.

The table lists this clonotype with a few counts. This sequence joins TRBV7-6 and TRBJ1-4; D ambiguous. Trimming stripped 5 bases from V and 0 bases from J, with 16 bases between. CDR1 is SGHVS and CDR2 is FNYEAQ in the germline V gene. The CDR3 is made up of 17 amino acids. CDR3 amino acids: CASSRTGSLATNEKLFF. CDR3 DNA sequence: TGTGCCAGCAGCCGGACGGGCTCTCTTGCAACTAATGAAAAACTGTTTTTT.

In this sample, this clonotype turned up many times. This chain links TRBV24-1 with TRBJ1-4; 12 bases fit TRBD1. In germline, CDR1 is KGHDR, CDR2 SFDVKD. The V and J ends lost 4 bases and 8 bases, in that order; junction bases with no gene match: 13. This CDR3 has 18 amino acids. For the CDR3, the DNA is TGTGCCACCAGTGAGCACGGGACAGGGGGCGCGGACTTGGAAAAACTGTTTTTT. It specifies CATSEHGTGGADLEKLFF.

This clonotype was seen many times. This CDR3 reads CASSEALEFNYGYTF. CDR3 DNA sequence: TGTGCCAGCAGTGAAGCGCTAGAGTTTAACTATGGCTACACCTTC. The V gene is TRBV2, the J gene TRBJ1-2; D ambiguous. The CDR3 sequence is 15 residues long. V was cut by 0 bases and J by 1 base, with 9 bases left in between. Looked up from germline, CDR1 is SNHLY and CDR2 is FYNNEI.

The sample holds many counts of this clonotype. The rearrangement uses TRBV12-3 or TRBV12-4 and TRBJ1-5, with D unclear. The CDR3 covers 15 residues. The V end was cut by 4 bases, the J end by 2 bases, with 12 bases between. CDR3 loop: CASSYGQIRNQPQHF. The CDR3 DNA reads as TGTGCCAGCAGTTATGGGCAGATCCGCAATCAGCCCCAGCATTTT.